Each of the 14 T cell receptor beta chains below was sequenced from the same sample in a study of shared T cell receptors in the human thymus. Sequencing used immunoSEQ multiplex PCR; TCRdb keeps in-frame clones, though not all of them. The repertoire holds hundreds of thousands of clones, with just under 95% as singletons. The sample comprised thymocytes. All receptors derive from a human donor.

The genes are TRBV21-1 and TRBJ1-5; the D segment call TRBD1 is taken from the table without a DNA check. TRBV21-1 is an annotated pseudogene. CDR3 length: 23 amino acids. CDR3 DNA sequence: TGTGCCAGCAGCAAAGGCTACCGGAGCAGACCGTTTTGGGGCGGATTGAGCAATCAGCCCCAGCATTTT. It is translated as CASSKGYRSRPFWGGLSNQPQHF.

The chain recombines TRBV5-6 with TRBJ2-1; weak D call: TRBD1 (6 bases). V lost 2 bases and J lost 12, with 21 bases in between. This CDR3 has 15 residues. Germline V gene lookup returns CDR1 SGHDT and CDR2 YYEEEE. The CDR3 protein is CASSLAGESSVGQFF. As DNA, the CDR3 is TGTGCCAGCAGCTTAGCAGGGGAGTCTTCTGTGGGGCAGTTCTTC.

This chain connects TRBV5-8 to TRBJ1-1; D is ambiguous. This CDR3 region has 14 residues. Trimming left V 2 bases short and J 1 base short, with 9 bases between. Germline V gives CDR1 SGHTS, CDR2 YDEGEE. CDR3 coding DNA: TGTGCCAGCAGCTTAAGTCAGGAGAACACTGAAGCTTTCTTT. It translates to CASSLSQENTEAFF.

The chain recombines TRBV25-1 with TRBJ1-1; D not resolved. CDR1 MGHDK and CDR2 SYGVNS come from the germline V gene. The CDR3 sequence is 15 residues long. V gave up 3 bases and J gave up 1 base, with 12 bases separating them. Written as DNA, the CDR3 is TGTGCCAGCAGTGACCCCGGCTTCGGGAACACTGAAGCTTTCTTT. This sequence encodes CASSDPGFGNTEAFF.

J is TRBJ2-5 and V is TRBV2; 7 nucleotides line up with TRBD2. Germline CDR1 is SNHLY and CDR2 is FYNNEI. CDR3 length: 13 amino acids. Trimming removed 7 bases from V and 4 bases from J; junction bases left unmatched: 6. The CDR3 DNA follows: TGTGCCAGCAACGGGGGAGGGGCAGAGACCCAGTACTTC. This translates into CASNGGGAETQYF.

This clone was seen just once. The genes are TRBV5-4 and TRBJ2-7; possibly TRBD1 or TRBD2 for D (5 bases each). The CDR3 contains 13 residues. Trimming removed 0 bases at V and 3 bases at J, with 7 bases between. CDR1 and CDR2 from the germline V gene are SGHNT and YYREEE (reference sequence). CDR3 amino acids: CASSLVGVYEQYF. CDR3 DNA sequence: TGTGCCAGCAGCTTGGTGGGGGTCTACGAGCAGTACTTC.

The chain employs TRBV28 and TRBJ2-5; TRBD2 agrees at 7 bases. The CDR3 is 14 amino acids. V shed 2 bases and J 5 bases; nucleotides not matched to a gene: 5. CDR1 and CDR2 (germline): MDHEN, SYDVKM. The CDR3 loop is CASSLGREGETQYF. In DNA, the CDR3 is TGTGCCAGCAGTTTAGGCAGGGAGGGTGAGACCCAGTACTTC.

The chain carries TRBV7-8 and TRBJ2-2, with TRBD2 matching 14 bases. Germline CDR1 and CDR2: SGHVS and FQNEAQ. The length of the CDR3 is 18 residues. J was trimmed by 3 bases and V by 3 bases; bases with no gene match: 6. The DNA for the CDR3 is TGTGCCAGCAGCTTTAGGGGACTAGCGGGAGTTTACACCGGGGAGCTGTTTTTT. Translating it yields CASSFRGLAGVYTGELFF.

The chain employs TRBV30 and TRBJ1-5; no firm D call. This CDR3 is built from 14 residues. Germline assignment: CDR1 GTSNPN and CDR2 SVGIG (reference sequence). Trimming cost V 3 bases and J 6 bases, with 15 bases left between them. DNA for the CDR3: TGTGCCTGGAGCCCCGGACTAAAGGGTCAGCCCCAGCATTTT. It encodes CAWSPGLKGQPQHF.

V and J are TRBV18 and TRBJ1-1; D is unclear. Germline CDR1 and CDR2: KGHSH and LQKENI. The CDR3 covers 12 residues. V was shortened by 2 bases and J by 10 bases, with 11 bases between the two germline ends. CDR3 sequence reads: CASSPSGMGAFF. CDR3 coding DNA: TGTGCCAGCTCACCATCGGGGATGGGAGCTTTCTTT.

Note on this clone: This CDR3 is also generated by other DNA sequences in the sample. The DNA of the CDR3 is TGTGCCAGCAGTTTATCGAGGGGCTCCTACGAGCAGTACTTC. This translates into CASSLSRGSYEQYF. The chain combines TRBV27 with TRBJ2-7; D is tentatively TRBD1 or TRBD2 (5 bases each). The CDR3 loop spans 14 amino acids. V was pared by 0 bases and J by 0 bases, with 6 bases between. From germline, CDR1 is MNHEY and CDR2 SMNVEV (reference sequence).

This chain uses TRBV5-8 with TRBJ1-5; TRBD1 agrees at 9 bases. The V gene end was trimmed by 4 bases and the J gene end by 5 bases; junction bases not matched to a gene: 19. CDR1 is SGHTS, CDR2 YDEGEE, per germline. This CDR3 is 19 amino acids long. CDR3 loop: CASSPTRDRDGKRDQPQHF. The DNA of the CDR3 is TGTGCCAGCAGCCCAACCCGGGACAGGGATGGGAAGAGGGATCAGCCCCAGCATTTT. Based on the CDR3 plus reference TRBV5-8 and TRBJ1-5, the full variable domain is EAGVTQSPTHLIKTRGQQATLRCSPISGHTSVYWYQQALGLGLQFLLWYDEGEERNRGNFPPRFSGRQFPNYSSELNVNALELEDSALYLCASSPTRDRDGKRDQPQHFGDGTRLSIL.

Here the CDR3 reads CATSRGRGRETEAFF. Written as DNA, the CDR3 is TGTGCCACCAGCAGAGGCAGGGGGCGGGAGACTGAAGCTTTCTTT. J is TRBJ1-1 and V is TRBV15; 8 bases are a match to TRBD1. V lost 1 base, J lost 5 bases, and 6 bases stayed unmatched. In germline, CDR1 is LNHNV, CDR2 YYDKDF (reference sequence). The CDR3 extends over 15 amino acids.

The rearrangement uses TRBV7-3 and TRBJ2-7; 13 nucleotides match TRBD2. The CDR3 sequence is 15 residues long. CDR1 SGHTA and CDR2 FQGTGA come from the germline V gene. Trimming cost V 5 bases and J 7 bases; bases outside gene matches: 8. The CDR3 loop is CASSPGTSGKNEQYF. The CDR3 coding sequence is TGTGCCAGCAGCCCGGGGACTAGCGGGAAAAATGAGCAGTACTTC.